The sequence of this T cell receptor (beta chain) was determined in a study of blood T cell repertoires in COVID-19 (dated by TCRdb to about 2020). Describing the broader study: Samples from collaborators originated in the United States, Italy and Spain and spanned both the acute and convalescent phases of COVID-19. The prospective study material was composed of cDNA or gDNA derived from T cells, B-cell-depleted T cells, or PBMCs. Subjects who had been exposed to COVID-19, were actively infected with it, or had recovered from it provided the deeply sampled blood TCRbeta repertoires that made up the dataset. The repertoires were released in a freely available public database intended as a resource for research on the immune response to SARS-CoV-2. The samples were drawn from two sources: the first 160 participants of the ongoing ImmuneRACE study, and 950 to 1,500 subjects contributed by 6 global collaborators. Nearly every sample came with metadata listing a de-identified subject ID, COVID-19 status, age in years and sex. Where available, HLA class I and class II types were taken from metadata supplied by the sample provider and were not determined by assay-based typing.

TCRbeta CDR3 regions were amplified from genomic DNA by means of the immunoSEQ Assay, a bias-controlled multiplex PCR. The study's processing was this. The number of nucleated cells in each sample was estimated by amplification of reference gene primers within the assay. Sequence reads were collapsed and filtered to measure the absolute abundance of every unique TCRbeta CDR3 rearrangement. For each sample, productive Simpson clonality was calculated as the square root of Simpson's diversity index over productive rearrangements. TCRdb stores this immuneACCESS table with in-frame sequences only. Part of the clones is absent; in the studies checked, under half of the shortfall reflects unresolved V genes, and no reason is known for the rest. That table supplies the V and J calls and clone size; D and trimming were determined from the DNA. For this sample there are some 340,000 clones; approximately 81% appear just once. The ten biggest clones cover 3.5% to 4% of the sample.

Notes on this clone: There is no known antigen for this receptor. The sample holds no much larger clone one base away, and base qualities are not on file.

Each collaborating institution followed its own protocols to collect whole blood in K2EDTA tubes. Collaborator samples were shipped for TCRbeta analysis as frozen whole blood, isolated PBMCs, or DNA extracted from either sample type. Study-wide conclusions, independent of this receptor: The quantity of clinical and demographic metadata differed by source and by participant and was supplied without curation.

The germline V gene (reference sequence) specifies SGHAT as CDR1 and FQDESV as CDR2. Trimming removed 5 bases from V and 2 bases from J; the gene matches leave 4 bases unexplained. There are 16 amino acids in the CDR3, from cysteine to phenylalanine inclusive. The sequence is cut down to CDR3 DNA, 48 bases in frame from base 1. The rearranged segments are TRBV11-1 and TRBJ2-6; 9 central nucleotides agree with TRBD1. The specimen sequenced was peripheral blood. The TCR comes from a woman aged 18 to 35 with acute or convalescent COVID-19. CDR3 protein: CASSTGDRAGANVLTF. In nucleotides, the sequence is TGTGCCAGCAGCACTGGGGACAGGGCTGGGGCCAACGTCCTGACTTTC.